These 5 T cell receptor beta chains were all obtained from the same sample, sequenced in a study of OX40 agonist ivuxolimab in advanced cancers. The assay was immunoSEQ multiplex PCR, and TCRdb's table has in-frame clones only and misses some. This sample has 65,000 to 95,000 clones, with 75% to 90% found just once. Sequenced material: CD4+ or CD8+ T cells sorted from blood, taken in a trial of the OX40 agonist ivuxolimab. These TCRs come from an adult with an advanced solid tumor such as melanoma, head and neck, liver or kidney cancer.

The chain employs TRBV7-9 and TRBJ2-3, with D hard to call. V dropped 1 base and J dropped 2 bases, with 7 bases sitting between them. Germline CDR1 reads SEHNR; CDR2 reads FQNEAQ (reference sequence). The CDR3 has 14 residues. DNA of the CDR3: TGTGCCAGCAGCTTAGAGGCAGACACAGATACGCAGTATTTT. It specifies CASSLEADTDTQYF. Using reference TRBV7-9 and TRBJ2-3 for the parts outside the CDR3, the full variable domain is DTGVSQNPRHKITKRGQNVTFRCDPISEHNRLYWYRQTLGQGPEFLTYFQNEAQLEKSRLLSDRFSAERPKGSFSTLEIQRTEQGDSAMYLCASSLEADTDTQYFGPGTRLTVL.

Note on this clone: The same CDR3 can be traced to other DNA sequences in this sample. V usage is TRBV4-1 and J usage is TRBJ1-1, with D tentatively TRBD1 (5 bases). Germline lookup yields CDR1 MGHRA and CDR2 YSYEKL. Trimming cost V 0 bases and J 0 bases, with 8 bases left between them. The CDR3 extends over 15 amino acids. CDR3 bases: TGCGCCAGCAGCCAAGAGCAGGGTATGAACACTGAAGCTTTCTTT. It specifies CASSQEQGMNTEAFF.

V and J are TRBV4-1 and TRBJ2-7; maybe TRBD2 (5 bases). This CDR3 has 14 residues. In germline, CDR1 is MGHRA, CDR2 YSYEKL. V shed 6 bases and J shed 2 bases, with 14 bases lying between them. The CDR3 bases are TGCGCCAGCAGAGGACTGGAAGTGCCCTACGAGCAGTACTTC. This codes for CASRGLEVPYEQYF.

The CDR3 region is CASSEERLNTEAFF. The DNA for the CDR3 is TGTGCCAGCAGTGAAGAAAGGTTGAACACTGAAGCTTTCTTT. The V and J genes are TRBV2 and TRBJ1-1; D not resolved. This CDR3 is built from 14 residues. Trimming cost V 1 base and J 0 bases, with 6 bases left between them. Germline V CDR1 and CDR2: SNHLY, FYNNEI.

Only a few counts were recorded for this clone. The rearrangement joins TRBV30 to TRBJ2-2; no clear D. This CDR3 is 13 amino acids long. Germline V CDR1 and CDR2: GTSNPN, SVGIG (reference sequence). V was shortened by 3 bases and J by 7 bases, with 12 bases between the two germline ends. The chain's CDR3 is CAWRTAGNGELFF. CDR3 bases: TGTGCCTGGAGAACGGCCGGAAACGGGGAGCTGTTTTTT. The full variable domain, its missing parts supplied by reference TRBV30 and TRBJ2-2, is SQTIHQWPATLVQPVGSPLSLECTVEGTSNPNLYWYRQAAGRGLQLLFYSVGIGQISSEVPQNLSASRPQDRQFILSSKKLLLSDSGFYLCAWRTAGNGELFFGEGSRLTVL.